These 23 T cell receptor beta chains were sequenced from one sample in a study of blood T cell repertoires in COVID-19 (dated by TCRdb to the early 2020s). Library preparation employed the immunoSEQ multiplex PCR assay. TCRdb took over this immuneACCESS table, retaining in-frame rearrangements with V and J assigned. Such tables are incomplete; in checked studies, under half of the missing clones stem from an unresolved V gene, and the remainder is unexplained. Across this sample there are roughly 150,000 clones, with 80% to 90% seen only once. The ten largest clones add up to less than 6.5% of the sample. Sequenced material: peripheral blood. These receptors originate from a woman aged 50 to 60 with COVID-19, enrolled during active disease.

The chain uses TRBV10-3 and TRBJ1-6; the D is unclear. Trimming cost V 2 bases and J 8 bases, with 13 bases left between them. There are 15 residues in the CDR3. Germline CDR1 ENHRY, CDR2 SYGVKD. CDR3: CAISEQSLRDSPLHF. The CDR3 DNA reads TGTGCCATCAGTGAGCAGTCTCTACGGGATTCACCCCTCCACTTT.

The chain combines TRBV7-6 with TRBJ2-1, with D possibly matching TRBD2 (5 bases). In germline, CDR1 is SGHVS, CDR2 FNYEAQ. The ends were cut back, 3 bases at V and 8 bases at J, with 11 bases in the middle. The CDR3 is made up of 13 amino acids. In DNA, the CDR3 is TGTGCCAGCAGCTTCAACCTAGCTGATGAGCAGTTCTTC. Translated, it gives CASSFNLADEQFF.

This clone came up a few times. This chain uses TRBV6-2 or TRBV6-3 with TRBJ2-7; TRBD1 might be the D (5 bases). With 2 bases removed from V and 5 bases from J, the gap between germline ends came to 13 bases. This CDR3 comprises 14 residues. Per germline, CDR1 MNHEY and CDR2 SVGEGT. The CDR3 is CASSYGSGRNEQYF. The CDR3 DNA reads as TGTGCCAGCAGTTACGGTTCAGGGCGAAACGAGCAGTACTTC.

This clone was detected a few times. V gene TRBV19 combines with J gene TRBJ1-2, with a weak D call TRBD1 (6 bases). Deletions cut 5 bases from V and 4 bases from J, with 20 bases between. This CDR3 spans 16 amino acids. Per the germline V gene, CDR1 is LNHDA and CDR2 is SQIVND (reference sequence). The CDR3 DNA is TGTGCCAGTAGTTCTACCGGGGGGGCTCTCGGCTATGGCTACACCTTC. It yields the protein CASSSTGGALGYGYTF.

The chain employs TRBV5-4 and TRBJ1-1; a possible D gene is TRBD1 (5 bases). Germline V CDR1 and CDR2: SGHNT, YYREEE (reference sequence). V lost 4 bases to trimming and J lost 3 bases, with 16 bases between them. The CDR3 runs to 15 residues. The CDR3 loop reads CASSQGQGGDTEAFF. The CDR3 DNA reads TGTGCCAGCAGCCAGGGTCAGGGCGGGGACACTGAAGCTTTCTTT.

This clone was seen many times. The V gene is TRBV10-3, the J gene TRBJ1-2, with TRBD1 as a possible D gene (5 bases). CDR3 length: 14 amino acids. The germline V and J ends were trimmed by 0 bases and 5 bases, with 10 bases remaining between them. From germline, CDR1 is ENHRY and CDR2 SYGVKD. CDR3 nucleotide sequence: TGTGCCATCAGTGAGTCTGACAGTTGGTATGGCTACACCTTC. It codes for CAISESDSWYGYTF.

The chain is built from TRBV29-1 and TRBJ1-1, with 7 nucleotides matching TRBD1. The CDR3 runs 12 residues. V shed 7 bases, J shed 1 base, and the junction held 3 bases outside the gene matches. CDR1 is SQVTM, CDR2 ANQGSEA, per germline. The chain's CDR3 is CSAGQPNTEAFF. The CDR3, as DNA: TGCAGCGCGGGACAGCCGAACACTGAAGCTTTCTTT. The full variable domain, in which reference TRBV29-1 and TRBJ1-1 provide the parts outside the CDR3, is SAVISQKPSRDICQRGTSLTIQCQVDSQVTMMFWYRQQPGQSLTLIATANQGSEATYESGFVIDKFPISRPNLTFSTLTVSNMSPEDSSIYLCSAGQPNTEAFFGQGTRLTVV.

This clone has just a few counts. This CDR3 is CAISESKKSADLTF. The CDR3 region has the DNA TGTGCCATCAGTGAGTCAAAAAAGAGCGCCGACCTGACTTTC. This chain uses TRBV10-3 with TRBJ2-6; D uncertain. V lost 0 bases to trimming and J lost 15 bases, with 15 bases between them. There are 14 residues in the CDR3. Per germline, CDR1 ENHRY and CDR2 SYGVKD.

This clone was detected only once. V is TRBV20-1 and J is TRBJ2-1, with 10 positions matching TRBD2. The CDR3 runs to 15 residues. Germline V gene sequence: CDR1 DFQATT, CDR2 SNEGSKA (reference sequence). J lost 4 bases, V lost 3 bases, and 6 bases had no gene match. The CDR3 nucleotides are TGCAGTGCTAGTGGGGCTAGCGGGGGTTACAATGAGCAGTTCTTC. It encodes CSASGASGGYNEQFF.

This chain joins TRBV27 and TRBJ2-7; perhaps TRBD1 as D (6 bases). In germline, CDR1 is MNHEY, CDR2 SMNVEV (reference sequence). Trimming left V 6 bases short and J 1 base short, with 10 bases between. The CDR3 spans 13 residues. This CDR3 is CASSRGSSYEQYF. DNA for the CDR3: TGTGCCAGCAGCAGGGGATCTTCCTACGAGCAGTACTTC.

The V and J genes are TRBV21-1 and TRBJ2-2; no check of the table's D call, TRBD2, against the DNA was made. TRBV21-1 is tagged as a pseudogene. This CDR3 comprises 18 residues. The CDR3 bases are TGTGCCAGCAGCAAAGAAGCGGGCCCGACTAGTATTCCCGGGGAGCTGTTTTTT. Protein: CASSKEAGPTSIPGELFF.

V and J are TRBV5-1 and TRBJ2-3, with D possibly TRBD1 on 6 matching bases. CDR3 length: 15 amino acids. V was shortened by 3 bases and J by 4 bases, with 15 bases between the two germline ends. Germline assignment: CDR1 SGHRS and CDR2 YFSETQ. Here the CDR3 DNA reads TGCGCCAGCAGCTACAGGGATTTGGGGGCAGATACGCAGTATTTT. Amino acid sequence: CASSYRDLGADTQYF.

The CDR3 DNA reads as TGTGCCATCAGTGAGGCGGGGGGCACCGGGGAGCTGTTTTTT. Translation gives CAISEAGGTGELFF. The J gene is TRBJ2-2, the V gene TRBV10-3; 8 bases fit TRBD2. The CDR3 covers 14 residues. CDR1 ENHRY and CDR2 SYGVKD come from the germline V gene. Germline trimming cut 2 bases from V and 4 bases from J; bases unmatched to any gene: 0.

This clone has a single count. This chain joins TRBV5-4 and TRBJ2-3; possible D gene TRBD1, 6 bases. This CDR3 has 15 residues. The germline CDR1 and CDR2 sequences are SGHNT and YYREEE (reference sequence). The V end lost 1 base, the J end lost 2 bases, and 11 bases lay between the germline ends. For the CDR3, the DNA is TGTGCCAGCAGCTTGCTAGGGGGATACACAGATACGCAGTATTTT. This sequence encodes CASSLLGGYTDTQYF.

V and J are TRBV28 and TRBJ2-7; a possible D gene is TRBD2 (5 bases). From germline, CDR1 is MDHEN and CDR2 SYDVKM. The length of the CDR3 is 14 residues. V shed 4 bases and J shed 6 bases, with 16 bases lying between them. The CDR3 reads CASSWPGLPGEQYF. DNA for the CDR3: TGTGCCAGCAGTTGGCCCGGACTGCCCGGCGAGCAGTACTTC.

The chain employs TRBV14 and TRBJ2-7; tentative D call: TRBD1 (6 bases). Looked up from germline, CDR1 is SGHDN and CDR2 is FVKESK. The CDR3 spans 14 residues. V was pared by 4 bases and J by 0 bases, with 10 bases between. Here the CDR3 reads CASSPRTDSYEQYF. Here the CDR3 DNA reads TGTGCCAGCAGCCCCCGGACAGACTCCTACGAGCAGTACTTC.

V and J are TRBV28 and TRBJ1-4; a weak D match, TRBD1 (5 bases). Trimming pared 10 bases from V and 5 bases from J, leaving 17 bases between. Germline CDR1 MDHEN, CDR2 SYDVKM. The CDR3 runs 14 residues. The CDR3 DNA sequence: TGTGCCACCATTGAACAGGTTCCCAATGAAAAACTGTTTTTT. Residues: CATIEQVPNEKLFF.

In its sample, this clone was seen a few times. CDR3: CASSVEAGTDTQYF. The DNA for the CDR3 is TGTGCCAGCAGCGTAGAGGCGGGAACAGATACGCAGTATTTT. The chain joins TRBV9 to TRBJ2-3; possible D gene TRBD2, 6 bases. Between the trimmed V and J ends, which lost 0 bases and 3 bases, there was a span of 8 bases. The CDR3 is 14 residues long. CDR1 is SGDLS, CDR2 YYNGEE, per germline.

The table lists this clone with a few counts. The rearrangement uses TRBV12-3 or TRBV12-4 and TRBJ2-5, with a tentative D call TRBD2 (5 bases). Trimming took off 2 bases at V and 3 bases at J, with 7 bases between the two ends. The CDR3 has 13 amino acids. The DNA for the CDR3 is TGTGCCAGCAGTTTATCCGGGAAAGAGACCCAGTACTTC. Translating it yields CASSLSGKETQYF.

Here the CDR3 reads CASSSGQTYEQYF. Here the CDR3 DNA reads TGTGCCAGCAGCTCTGGTCAGACCTACGAGCAGTACTTC. V gene TRBV11-3 combines with J gene TRBJ2-7; D gene uncertain. The CDR3 contains 13 residues. The germline V gene encodes CDR1 SGHNT and CDR2 YENEEA. Trimming took 4 bases from V and 2 from J, leaving 9 bases between them.

This CDR3 reads CASSPSDRSGYGYTF. In nucleotides, the CDR3 is TGTGCCAGCTCACCCTCGGACAGGTCGGGCTATGGCTACACCTTC. The chain links TRBV18 to TRBJ1-2, with 7 positions matching TRBD1. Germline trimming cut 3 bases from V and 4 bases from J; bases unmatched to any gene: 8. Looked up from germline, CDR1 is KGHSH and CDR2 is LQKENI. This CDR3 is 15 amino acids long.

There are a few counts of this clone. The chain joins TRBV28 to TRBJ1-5; no clear D. The CDR3 totals 13 residues. Germline V gives CDR1 MDHEN, CDR2 SYDVKM. V was clipped by 5 bases and J by 8 bases, with 13 bases between them. The CDR3 DNA is TGTGCCAGCAGTCGCCACCTAGTTGAGCCCCAGCATTTT. It is translated as CASSRHLVEPQHF.

The chain recombines TRBV5-1 with TRBJ2-1, with 8 bases identical to TRBD2. The CDR3 consists of 14 residues. The germline gives CDR1 SGHRS, CDR2 YFSETQ. With 4 bases clipped from V and 7 bases from J, the junction kept 7 bases outside the gene matches. CDR3 sequence (DNA): TGCGCCAGCAGCCTCACTAGCGGCAGAAATGAGCAGTTCTTC. Encoded protein: CASSLTSGRNEQFF.